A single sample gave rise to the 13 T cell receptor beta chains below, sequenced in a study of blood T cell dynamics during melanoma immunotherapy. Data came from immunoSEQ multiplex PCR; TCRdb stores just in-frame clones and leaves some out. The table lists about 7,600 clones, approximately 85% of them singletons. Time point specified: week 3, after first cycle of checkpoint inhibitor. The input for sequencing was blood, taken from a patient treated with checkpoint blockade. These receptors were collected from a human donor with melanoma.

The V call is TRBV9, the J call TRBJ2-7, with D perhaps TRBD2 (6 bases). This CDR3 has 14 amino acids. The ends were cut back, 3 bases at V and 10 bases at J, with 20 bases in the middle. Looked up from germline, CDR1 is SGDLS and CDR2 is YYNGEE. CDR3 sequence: CASSAPGESRRQYF. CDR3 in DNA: TGTGCCAGCAGCGCCCCGGGGGAGAGTCGACGACAGTACTTC.

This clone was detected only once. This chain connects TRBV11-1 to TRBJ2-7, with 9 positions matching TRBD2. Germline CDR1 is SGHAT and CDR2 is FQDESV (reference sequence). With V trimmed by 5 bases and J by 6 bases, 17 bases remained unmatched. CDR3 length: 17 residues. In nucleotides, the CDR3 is TGTGCCAGCAGCCGGGTTGGTGGTAGCGGGAGCTCGGGCGAGCAGTACTTC. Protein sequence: CASSRVGGSGSSGEQYF.

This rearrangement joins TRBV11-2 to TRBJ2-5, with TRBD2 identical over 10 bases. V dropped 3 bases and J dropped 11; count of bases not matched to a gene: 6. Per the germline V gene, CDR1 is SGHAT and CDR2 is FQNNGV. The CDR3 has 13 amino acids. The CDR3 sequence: CASSFGLADEQYF. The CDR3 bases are TGTGCCAGCAGCTTCGGACTAGCGGATGAGCAGTACTTC.

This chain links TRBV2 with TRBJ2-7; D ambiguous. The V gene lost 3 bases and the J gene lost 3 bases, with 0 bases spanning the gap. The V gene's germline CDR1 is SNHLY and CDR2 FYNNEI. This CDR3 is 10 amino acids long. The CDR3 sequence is CASSDYEQYF. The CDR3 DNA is TGTGCCAGCAGTGACTACGAGCAGTACTTC.

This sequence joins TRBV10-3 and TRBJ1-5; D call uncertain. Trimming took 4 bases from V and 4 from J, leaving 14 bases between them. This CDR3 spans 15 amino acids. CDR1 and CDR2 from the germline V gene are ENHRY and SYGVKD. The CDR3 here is CAISATGIENQPQHF. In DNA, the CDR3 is TGTGCCATCAGTGCCACGGGGATTGAGAATCAGCCCCAGCATTTT.

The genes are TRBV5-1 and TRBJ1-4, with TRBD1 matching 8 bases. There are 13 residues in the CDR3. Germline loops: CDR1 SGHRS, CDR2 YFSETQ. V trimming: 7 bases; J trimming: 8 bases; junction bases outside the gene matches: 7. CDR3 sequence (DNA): TGCGCCAGCTCGGACAGGGAGAAGGAAAAACTGTTTTTT. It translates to CASSDREKEKLFF.

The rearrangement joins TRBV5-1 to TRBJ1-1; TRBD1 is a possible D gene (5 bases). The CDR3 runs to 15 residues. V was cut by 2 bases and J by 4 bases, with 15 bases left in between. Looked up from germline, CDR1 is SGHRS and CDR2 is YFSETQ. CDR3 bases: TGCGCCAGCAGCTTTAGGGGCCAGGGCCGCACTGAAGCTTTCTTT. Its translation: CASSFRGQGRTEAFF.

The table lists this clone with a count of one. The CDR3 bases are TGCAGCGTTGATTTGCAGGGATCAGGAGGGCCCCAGCATTTT. Protein product: CSVDLQGSGGPQHF. This chain links TRBV29-1 with TRBJ1-5, with D possibly being TRBD1 (5 bases). Germline CDR1 and CDR2: SQVTM and ANQGSEA. Trimming shortened V by 3 bases and J by 9 bases, and 18 bases separated the two germline ends. The CDR3 has 14 amino acids.

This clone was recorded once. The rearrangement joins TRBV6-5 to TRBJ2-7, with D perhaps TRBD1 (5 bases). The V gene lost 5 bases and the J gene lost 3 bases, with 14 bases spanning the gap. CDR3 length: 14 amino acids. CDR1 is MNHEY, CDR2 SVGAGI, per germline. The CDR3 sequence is CASSGVDRGYEQYF. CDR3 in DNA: TGTGCCAGCAGTGGGGTAGACAGAGGCTACGAGCAGTACTTC.

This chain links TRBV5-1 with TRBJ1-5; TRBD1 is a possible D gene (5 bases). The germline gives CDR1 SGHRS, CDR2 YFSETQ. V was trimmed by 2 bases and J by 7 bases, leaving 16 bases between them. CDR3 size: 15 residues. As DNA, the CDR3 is TGCGCCAGCAGCTTATTGGGAGTAGCAGGGCAGCCCCAGCATTTT. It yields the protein CASSLLGVAGQPQHF. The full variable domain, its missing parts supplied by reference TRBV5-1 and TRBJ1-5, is KAGVTQTPRYLIKTRGQQVTLSCSPISGHRSVSWYQQTPGQGLQFLFEYFSETQRNKGNFPGRFSGRQFSNSRSEMNVSTLELGDSALYLCASSLLGVAGQPQHFGDGTRLSIL.

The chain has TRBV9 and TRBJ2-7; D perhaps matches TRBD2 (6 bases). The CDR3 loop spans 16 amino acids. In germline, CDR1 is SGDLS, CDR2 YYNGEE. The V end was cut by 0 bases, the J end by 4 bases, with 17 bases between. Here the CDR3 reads CASSVGGKTSSYEQYF. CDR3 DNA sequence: TGTGCCAGCAGCGTAGGCGGGAAAACTAGCTCGTACGAGCAGTACTTC.

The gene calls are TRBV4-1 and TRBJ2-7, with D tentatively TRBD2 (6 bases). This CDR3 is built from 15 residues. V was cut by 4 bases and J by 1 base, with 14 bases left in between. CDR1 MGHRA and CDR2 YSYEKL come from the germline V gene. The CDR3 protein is CASSPLRDSSYEQYF. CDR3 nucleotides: TGCGCCAGCAGCCCTCTCCGGGACTCATCCTACGAGCAGTACTTC.

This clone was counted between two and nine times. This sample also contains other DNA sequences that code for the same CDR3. CDR3 sequence: CASSLTAFYEQYF. DNA for the CDR3: TGTGCCAGCAGTTTAACTGCGTTCTACGAGCAGTACTTC. The chain uses TRBV27 and TRBJ2-7; the D is unclear. Germline V gives CDR1 MNHEY, CDR2 SMNVEV (reference sequence). V was pared by 2 bases and J by 3 bases, with 8 bases between. This CDR3 comprises 13 residues.